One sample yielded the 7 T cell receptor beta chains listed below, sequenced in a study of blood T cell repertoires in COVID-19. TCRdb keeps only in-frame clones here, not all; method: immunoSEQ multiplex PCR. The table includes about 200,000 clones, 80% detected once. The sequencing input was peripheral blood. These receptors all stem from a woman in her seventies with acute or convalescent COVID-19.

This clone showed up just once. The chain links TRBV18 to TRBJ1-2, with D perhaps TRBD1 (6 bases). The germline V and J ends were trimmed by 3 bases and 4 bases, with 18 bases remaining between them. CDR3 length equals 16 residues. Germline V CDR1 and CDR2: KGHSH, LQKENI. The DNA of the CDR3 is TGTGCCAGCTCACCCCTCGACAGGATGGGGGTCTATGGCTACACCTTC. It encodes CASSPLDRMGVYGYTF.

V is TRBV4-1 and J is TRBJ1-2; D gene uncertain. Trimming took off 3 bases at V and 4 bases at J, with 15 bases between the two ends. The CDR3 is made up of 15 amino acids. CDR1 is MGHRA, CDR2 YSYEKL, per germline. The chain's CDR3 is CASSHIDTDPYGYTF. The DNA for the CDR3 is TGCGCCAGCAGCCACATCGACACGGATCCCTATGGCTACACCTTC.

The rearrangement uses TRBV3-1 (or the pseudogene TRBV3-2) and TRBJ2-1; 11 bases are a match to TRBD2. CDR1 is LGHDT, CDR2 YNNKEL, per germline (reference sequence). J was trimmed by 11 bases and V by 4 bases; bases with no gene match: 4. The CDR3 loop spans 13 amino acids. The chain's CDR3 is CASSRGLAGKQFF. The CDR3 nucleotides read TGTGCCAGCAGCCGCGGACTAGCGGGCAAGCAGTTCTTC.

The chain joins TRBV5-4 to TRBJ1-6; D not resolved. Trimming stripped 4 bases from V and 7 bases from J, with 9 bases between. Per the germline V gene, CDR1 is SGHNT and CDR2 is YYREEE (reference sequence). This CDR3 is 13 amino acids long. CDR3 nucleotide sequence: TGTGCCAGCAGCCTAGGACTCAATTCACCCCTCCACTTT. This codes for CASSLGLNSPLHF. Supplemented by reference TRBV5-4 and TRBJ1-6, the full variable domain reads ETGVTQSPTHLIKTRGQQVTLRCSSQSGHNTVSWYQQALGQGPQFIFQYYREEENGRGNFPPRFSGLQFPNYSSELNVNALELDDSALYLCASSLGLNSPLHFGNGTRLTVT.

In DNA form, the CDR3 reads TGTGCCAGCTCACCACCGTGGGCAGGGGCTGAAGCTTTCTTT. It specifies CASSPPWAGAEAFF. This chain joins TRBV18 and TRBJ1-1; a weak D match, TRBD1 (6 bases). V was clipped by 0 bases and J by 6 bases, with 11 bases between them. The CDR3 extends over 14 amino acids. Germline assignment: CDR1 KGHSH and CDR2 LQKENI.

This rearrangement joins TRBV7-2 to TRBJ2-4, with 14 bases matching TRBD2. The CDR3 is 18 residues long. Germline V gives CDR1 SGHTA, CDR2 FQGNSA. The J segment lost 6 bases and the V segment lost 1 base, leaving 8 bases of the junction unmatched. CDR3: CASSLVFGTSGSTNIQYF. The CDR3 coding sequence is TGTGCCAGCAGCTTAGTATTTGGGACTAGCGGGAGCACAAACATTCAGTACTTC.

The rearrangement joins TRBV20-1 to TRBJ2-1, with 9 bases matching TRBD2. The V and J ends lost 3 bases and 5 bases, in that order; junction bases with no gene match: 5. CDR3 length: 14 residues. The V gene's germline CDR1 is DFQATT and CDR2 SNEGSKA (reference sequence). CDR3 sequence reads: CSASAGGPHNEQFF. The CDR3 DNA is TGCAGTGCTAGTGCGGGAGGGCCCCACAATGAGCAGTTCTTC.